This TCR beta chain was observed in a study of control samples from healthy donors and cancer patients. The V end lost 5 bases, the J end lost 2 bases, and 9 bases lay between the germline ends. Germline CDR1 is LNHDA and CDR2 is SQIVND (reference sequence). This CDR3 spans 13 amino acids. This clone occurred a few times. Data came from immunoSEQ multiplex PCR; TCRdb stores just in-frame clones and leaves some out. The table lists some 150,000 clones, about 90% of them singletons. Sequenced sample: blood. The chain has TRBV19 and TRBJ1-1, with unresolved D. The clonotype was recovered from a man aged 18 to 29 in good health. The CDR3 protein is CASSPVTNTEAFF. The CDR3 bases are TGTGCCAGTAGTCCGGTCACTAACACTGAAGCTTTCTTT.